This TCR beta chain was retrieved from a study of identical twins. MiXCR, applied by TCRdb to the 5' RACE reads, yields one record per CDR3 protein. The sample consists of some 1,600,000 distinct CDR3 sequences, less than 40% of them appearing once. The CDR3 is 17 residues long. Germline V gene data show CDR1 as LGHDT and CDR2 as YNNKEL (reference sequence). The V gene end was trimmed by 4 bases and the J gene end by 2 bases; junction bases not matched to a gene: 11. This clonotype occurred a few times. Its antigen is unknown. Study-wide findings and caveats: Where out-of-frame alpha sequences were twin-shared, they showed excess low generation probability.

Sequencing was done on a sample of cord blood. The receptor comes from a newborn girl in good health. This chain connects TRBV3-1 to TRBJ2-3; 8 bases agree with TRBD2. CDR3 nucleotide sequence: TGTGCCAGCAGCCGAAGAGGGGAGCGGGAGTACACAGATACGCAGTATTTT. Amino acids: CASSRRGEREYTDTQYF.